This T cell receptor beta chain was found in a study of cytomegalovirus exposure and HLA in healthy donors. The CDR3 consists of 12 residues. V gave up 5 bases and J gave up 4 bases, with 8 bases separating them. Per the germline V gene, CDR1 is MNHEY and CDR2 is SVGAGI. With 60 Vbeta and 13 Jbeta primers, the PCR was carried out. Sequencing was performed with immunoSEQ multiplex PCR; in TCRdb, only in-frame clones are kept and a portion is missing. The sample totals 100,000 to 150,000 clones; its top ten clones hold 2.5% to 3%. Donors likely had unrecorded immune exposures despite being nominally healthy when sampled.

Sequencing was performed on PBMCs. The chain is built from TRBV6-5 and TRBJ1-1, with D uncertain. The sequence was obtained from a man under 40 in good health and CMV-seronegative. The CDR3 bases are TGTGCCAGCAGTGCGGGAACCACTGAAGCTTTCTTT. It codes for CASSAGTTEAFF.